Below are 28 T cell receptor beta chains sequenced from a single sample in a study of identical twins. Via MiXCR, TCRdb re-called the 5' RACE reads, giving one row per CDR3 protein. This table holds about 520,000 distinct CDR3 sequences, about 20% found once. The data also belong to a second study, concerning T cells expressing NK-cell markers.

The source material was CD4+ T cells sorted from blood. These receptors all stem from a woman aged 18-29 years in good health.

This chain links TRBV6-1 with TRBJ2-7, with D possibly TRBD1 on 6 matching bases. The germline CDR1 and CDR2 sequences are MNHNS and SASEGT. The CDR3 contains 16 residues. Trimming removed 6 bases at V and 0 bases at J, with 18 bases between. The CDR3 DNA sequence: TGTGCCAGCAGGCAAGGCCTCGGACAGAACTCCTACGAGCAGTACTTC. It is translated as CASRQGLGQNSYEQYF.

This clonotype was seen ten or more times. The chain carries TRBV29-1 and TRBJ2-2, with 9 bases that match TRBD1. The CDR3 is made up of 13 amino acids. In germline, CDR1 is SQVTM, CDR2 ANQGSEA. Trimming removed 8 bases from V and 6 bases from J; junction bases left unmatched: 7. The CDR3 DNA reads as TGCAGCATAAGGGACAGGGCATCCGGGGAGCTGTTTTTT. It codes for CSIRDRASGELFF.

The gene calls are TRBV12-3 or TRBV12-4 and TRBJ2-7, with 9 bases matching TRBD1. CDR3 length: 13 amino acids. The junction had 2 bases not matched to a gene; V was cut back by 3 bases and J by 5 bases. As DNA, the CDR3 is TGTGCCAGCAGTTTGGGACAGGGTCACGAGCAGTACTTC. Its translation: CASSLGQGHEQYF.

The sample holds a few counts of this clonotype. The chain uses TRBV11-3 and TRBJ1-2; the D is unclear. Trimming cost V 0 bases and J 4 bases, with 9 bases left between them. Germline CDR1 reads SGHNT; CDR2 reads YENEEA. The length of the CDR3 is 14 residues. CDR3 bases: TGTGCCAGCAGCTTAGATACCGGAACCTATGGCTACACCTTC. Translating gives CASSLDTGTYGYTF. The full variable domain, with the rest looked up from reference TRBV11-3 and TRBJ1-2, is EAGVVQSPRYKIIEKKQPVAFWCNPISGHNTLYWYLQNLGQGPELLIRYENEEAVDDSQLPKDRFSAERLKGVDSTLKIQPAELGDSAVYLCASSLDTGTYGYTFGSGTRLTVV.

This clonotype was seen a handful of times. The chain links TRBV18 to TRBJ1-2; maybe TRBD1 (6 bases). V lost 5 bases and J 6 bases, leaving 10 bases between the germline ends. The CDR3 spans 12 residues. Germline loops: CDR1 KGHSH, CDR2 LQKENI. CDR3 residues: CASSSSGDGYTF. As DNA, the CDR3 is TGTGCCAGCTCATCCTCAGGGGATGGCTACACCTTC.

The chain couples TRBV2 to TRBJ1-2; TRBD1 might be the D (5 bases). V shed 3 bases and J shed 8 bases, with 16 bases lying between them. This CDR3 is 14 amino acids long. Germline V CDR1 and CDR2: SNHLY, FYNNEI. The CDR3 DNA reads TGTGCCAGCAGTGATGAGTTAAGAGGGGTCGGCTACACCTTC. Protein sequence: CASSDELRGVGYTF.

The genes are TRBV20-1 and TRBJ1-2; no definite D call. The CDR3 is made up of 11 amino acids. Germline lookup yields CDR1 DFQATT and CDR2 SNEGSKA (reference sequence). V lost 3 bases and J lost 1, with 3 bases in between. CDR3 protein: CSASDNYGYTF. In DNA form, the CDR3 reads TGCAGTGCTAGTGATAACTATGGCTACACCTTC.

This chain links TRBV20-1 with TRBJ2-5; tentative D call: TRBD2 (5 bases). The CDR3 totals 13 residues. Germline V gives CDR1 DFQATT, CDR2 SNEGSKA (reference sequence). Trimming took off 8 bases at V and 1 base at J, with 14 bases between the two ends. This CDR3 is CSSLGRGQETQYF. The CDR3, as DNA: TGCAGTTCGCTGGGTCGGGGCCAAGAGACCCAGTACTTC.

This clonotype was observed a handful of times. The V gene is TRBV9, the J gene TRBJ1-5, with TRBD1 identical over 8 bases. Germline CDR1 reads SGDLS; CDR2 reads YYNGEE. J was trimmed by 3 bases and V by 2 bases; bases with no gene match: 4. This CDR3 region has 15 residues. CDR3 in amino acids: CASSVGQGANQPQHF. The CDR3 DNA follows: TGTGCCAGCAGCGTGGGGCAGGGGGCCAATCAGCCCCAGCATTTT.

The sample holds a few counts of this clonotype. V is TRBV6-1 and J is TRBJ1-2, with TRBD1 identical over 12 bases. CDR3 size: 17 residues. V lost 6 bases to trimming and J lost 2 bases; unmatched junction nucleotides: 10. In germline, CDR1 is MNHNS, CDR2 SASEGT. For the CDR3, the DNA is TGTGCCAGCAGCCCCCCCGGGACAGGGGGCGCGAACTATGGCTACACCTTC. Translating it yields CASSPPGTGGANYGYTF.

The genes are TRBV7-2 and TRBJ1-1; no clear D gene. The germline V gene encodes CDR1 SGHTA and CDR2 FQGNSA. The CDR3 length is 13 residues. The ends were cut back, 1 base at V and 5 bases at J, with 8 bases in the middle. CDR3: CASSLGHRTEAFF. CDR3 coding DNA: TGTGCCAGCAGCTTAGGGCACCGAACTGAAGCTTTCTTT.

The rearrangement joins TRBV20-1 to TRBJ1-2; D not resolved. The CDR3 runs to 13 residues. The germline V gene has CDR1 DFQATT and CDR2 SNEGSKA (reference sequence). The V end was cut by 5 bases, the J end by 4 bases, with 14 bases between. CDR3 in DNA: TGCAGTGCTCACCTGGACGGTACCTATGGCTACACCTTC. This codes for CSAHLDGTYGYTF.

This clonotype was detected a few times. J is TRBJ1-6 and V is TRBV20-1; 7 positions match TRBD1. V lost 5 bases and J lost 9; bases outside the gene matches: 4. Germline CDR1 DFQATT, CDR2 SNEGSKA (reference sequence). The CDR3 is made up of 12 amino acids. The DNA for the CDR3 is TGCAGTGCTCGACAGGGATTTTCACCCCTCCACTTT. Translating it yields CSARQGFSPLHF.

The chain has TRBV5-1 and TRBJ2-2; perhaps TRBD2 as D (6 bases). With 5 bases removed from V and 3 bases from J, the gap between germline ends came to 14 bases. CDR3 size: 15 residues. Germline V gene data show CDR1 as SGHRS and CDR2 as YFSETQ. CDR3: CASRALGGDTGELFF. CDR3 coding DNA: TGCGCCAGCAGGGCTTTGGGGGGAGACACCGGGGAGCTGTTTTTT.

This clonotype was counted a few times. The chain has TRBV18 and TRBJ2-7, with D possibly being TRBD1 or TRBD2 (5 bases each). Deletions cut 3 bases from V and 2 bases from J, with 14 bases between. CDR3 length: 15 residues. Germline CDR1 reads KGHSH; CDR2 reads LQKENI. DNA for the CDR3: TGTGCCAGCTCACCCGGGGCAGACCTTACCTACGAGCAGTACTTC. Protein: CASSPGADLTYEQYF. Together with reference TRBV18 and TRBJ2-7, the CDR3 gives the full variable domain: NAGVMQNPRHLVRRRGQEARLRCSPMKGHSHVYWYRQLPEEGLKFMVYLQKENIIDESGMPKERFSAEFPKEGPSILRIQQVVRGDSAAYFCASSPGADLTYEQYFGPGTRLTVT.

V is TRBV6-1 and J is TRBJ1-1; D uncertain. There are 14 residues in the CDR3. V lost 6 bases, J lost 6 bases, and 17 bases lay in between. From germline, CDR1 is MNHNS and CDR2 SASEGT. Written as DNA, the CDR3 is TGTGCCAGCAGCCGATCGCCAGATACCGCTGAAGCTTTCTTT. It encodes CASSRSPDTAEAFF.

The genes are TRBV6-2 or TRBV6-3 and TRBJ1-3; D unresolved. The germline CDR1 and CDR2 sequences are MNHEY and SVGEGT. The CDR3 contains 15 residues. Trimming stripped 2 bases from V and 0 bases from J, with 8 bases between. The CDR3 reads CASSYSTNSGNTIYF. CDR3 sequence (DNA): TGTGCCAGCAGTTACAGCACCAACTCTGGAAACACCATATATTTT.

This clonotype was recorded a few times. The chain combines TRBV2 with TRBJ2-3; D is uncertain. V lost 10 bases and J lost 2, with 13 bases in between. Per germline, CDR1 SNHLY and CDR2 FYNNEI. The CDR3 runs to 13 residues. The CDR3 nucleotides are TGTGCCACGCGAAGAGAGAACACAGATACGCAGTATTTT. Its protein is CATRRENTDTQYF. The full variable domain, rest sourced from reference TRBV2 and TRBJ2-3, is EPEVTQTPSHQVTQMGQEVILRCVPISNHLYFYWYRQILGQKVEFLVSFYNNEISEKSEIFDDQFSVERPDGSNFTLKIRSTKLEDSAMYFCATRRENTDTQYFGPGTRLTVL.

This clonotype was recorded a few times. This rearrangement joins TRBV29-1 to TRBJ2-1; D possibly corresponds to TRBD2 (5 bases). The germline CDR1 and CDR2 sequences are SQVTM and ANQGSEA. Trimming pared 7 bases from V and 6 bases from J, leaving 13 bases between. The CDR3 length is 12 residues. CDR3 loop: CSGGGAGNEQFF. Here the CDR3 DNA reads TGCAGCGGTGGAGGAGCCGGCAATGAGCAGTTCTTC.

A note on this clonotype: At one of its ends the junction is not consistent with the germline gene, which may arise from a read error. This chain uses TRBV3-1 with TRBJ2-2; perhaps D is TRBD1 or TRBD2 (5 bases each). CDR1 and CDR2 from the germline V gene are LGHDT and YNNKEL (reference sequence). CDR3 length: 13 residues. The CDR3 bases are TGTGCCAGCAGCCGGGACCCTAAAGGGGAACTGTTTTTT. This translates into CASSRDPKGELFF. Based on the CDR3 plus reference TRBV3-1 and TRBJ2-2, the full variable domain is DTAVSQTPKYLVTQMGNDKSIKCEQNLGHDTMYWYKQDSKKFLKIMFSYNNKELIINETVPNRFSPKSPDKAHLNLHINSLELGDSAVYFCASSRDPKGELFFGEGSRLTVL.

This clonotype was observed a few times. V usage is TRBV15 and J usage is TRBJ2-2; D gene unclear. CDR3 length: 15 residues. Germline values: CDR1 LNHNV, CDR2 YYDKDF (reference sequence). V lost 1 base, J lost 1 base, and 7 bases lay in between. The CDR3 DNA reads TGTGCCACCAGCAGAGGTGCCCGGAACACCGGGGAGCTGTTTTTT. Amino acids: CATSRGARNTGELFF.

Comment on this clonotype: This is likely a read error, given that the CDR3 carries no conserved phenylalanine or tryptophan at its end. The chain employs TRBV20-1 and TRBJ2-5, with D perhaps matching TRBD1 or TRBD2 (5 bases each). Trimming removed 5 bases at V and 5 bases at J, with 18 bases between. CDR1 DFQATT and CDR2 SNEGSKA come from the germline V gene (reference sequence). This CDR3 contains 14 residues. The CDR3 here is CSAGTGPTPETQYL. The CDR3 nucleotides are TGCAGTGCTGGAACGGGGCCAACGCCCGAGACCCAGTACCTC.

This clonotype was counted many times. The chain has TRBV5-1 and TRBJ1-2, with D perhaps matching TRBD1 (6 bases). V gave up 5 bases and J gave up 4 bases, with 12 bases separating them. Germline CDR1 reads SGHRS; CDR2 reads YFSETQ. This CDR3 contains 13 residues. CDR3 region: CASSPDRFYGYTF. The CDR3 bases are TGCGCCAGCAGTCCCGACAGGTTCTATGGCTACACCTTC.

There are a few counts of this clonotype. V gene TRBV20-1 combines with J gene TRBJ2-3; 7 bases match TRBD2. Germline V gives CDR1 DFQATT, CDR2 SNEGSKA (reference sequence). Trimming cost V 3 bases and J 1 base; bases outside gene matches: 7. The length of the CDR3 is 15 residues. For the CDR3, the DNA is TGCAGTGCTAGCTTTCCGGCGGGGGGCACAGATACGCAGTATTTT. The encoded protein is CSASFPAGGTDTQYF.

The rearrangement links TRBV12-3 or TRBV12-4 to TRBJ1-1, with 7 bases lining up with TRBD1. V gave up 3 bases and J gave up 10 bases; unmatched junction bases: 2. This CDR3 is built from 11 residues. The CDR3 DNA sequence: TGTGCCAGCAGTTTCCAGGGGGGAGCTTTCTTT. It encodes CASSFQGGAFF.

This clonotype turned up a few times. The V gene is TRBV20-1, the J gene TRBJ2-7; D is unresolved. Trimming pared 6 bases from V and 5 bases from J, leaving 14 bases between. CDR1 is DFQATT and CDR2 is SNEGSKA in the germline V gene (reference sequence). This CDR3 comprises 12 residues. The CDR3 sequence is CSAPDQSHEQYF. In DNA form, the CDR3 reads TGCAGTGCCCCCGACCAGTCCCACGAGCAGTACTTC.

This clonotype was found a few times. DNA of the CDR3: TGCAGTGCTAGTTCCTCGGGACAGGGGAACACTGAAGCTTTCTTT. This codes for CSASSSGQGNTEAFF. V gene TRBV20-1 combines with J gene TRBJ1-1; 9 bases agree with TRBD1. Germline CDR1 and CDR2: DFQATT and SNEGSKA (reference sequence). This CDR3 spans 15 amino acids. Germline trimming cut 3 bases from V and 1 base from J; bases unmatched to any gene: 6.

V is TRBV24-1 and J is TRBJ2-2; D is undetermined. The ends were cut back, 5 bases at V and 4 bases at J, with 4 bases in the middle. The CDR3 extends over 12 amino acids. The germline CDR1 and CDR2 sequences are KGHDR and SFDVKD. CDR3 DNA: TGTGCCACCAGTGCTCGCACCGGGGAGCTGTTTTTT. Residues: CATSARTGELFF.